The 27 T cell receptor beta chains given below trace back to one sample, sequenced in a study of monozygotic twins with inflammatory bowel disease. Following a re-call of the 5' RACE reads, TCRdb has one entry per CDR3 protein and lacks DNA. This table lists 200,000 to 250,000 distinct CDR3 sequences. Sequencing was done on a sample of blood. All receptors derive from a human donor with ulcerative colitis or Crohn's disease, or a healthy co-twin of an affected twin (not recorded which).

CDR3 region: CASYVSAALNQPQHF. J is TRBJ1-5 and V is TRBV6-1. The CDR3 is made up of 15 amino acids. Germline V gene lookup returns CDR1 MNHNS and CDR2 SASEGT.

The rearrangement joins TRBV18 to TRBJ1-1. Germline CDR1 and CDR2: KGHSH and LQKENI. This CDR3 is built from 15 residues. The CDR3: CASGLPAGFGTEAFF.

This chain uses TRBV4-1 with TRBJ1-2; TCRdb selects TRBD1, and the lack of DNA leaves this call unchecked. The CDR3 extends over 15 amino acids. Germline assignment: CDR1 MGHRA and CDR2 YSYEKL. CDR3 residues: CASSQDLRTGGGYTF.

The chain links TRBV5-1 to TRBJ1-1. Germline values: CDR1 SGHRS, CDR2 YFSETQ. The CDR3 has 16 amino acids. Here the CDR3 reads CASSLNGDLSRTAAFF.

The chain uses TRBV5-6 and TRBJ2-1; absent DNA, TCRdb's TRBD2 call cannot be checked. Looked up from germline, CDR1 is SGHDT and CDR2 is YYEEEE. This CDR3 is 19 amino acids long. CDR3 protein: CASRQRSGRTYGSYNEQFF.

The rearrangement joins TRBV5-1 to TRBJ2-3; TCRdb lists TRBD2, though no DNA is available to test this call. Germline values: CDR1 SGHRS, CDR2 YFSETQ. The CDR3 has 15 residues. The CDR3 region is CASGLGAGVADTQYF.

The gene calls are TRBV2 and TRBJ2-2; TCRdb's assignment of TRBD1 cannot be checked, as there is no DNA. Germline V CDR1 and CDR2: SNHLY, FYNNEI. This CDR3 comprises 15 residues. The CDR3 loop reads CASMPGQLNTGELFF. Together with reference TRBV2 and TRBJ2-2, the CDR3 gives the full variable domain: EPEVTQTPSHQVTQMGQEVILRCVPISNHLYFYWYRQILGQKVEFLVSFYNNEISEKSEIFDDQFSVERPDGSNFTLKIRSTKLEDSAMYFCASMPGQLNTGELFFGEGSRLTVL.

This chain joins TRBV6-7 and TRBJ2-7; TCRdb's assignment of TRBD1 cannot be checked, as there is no DNA. TRBV6-7 is given ORF status, its function remaining uncertain. This CDR3 has 13 residues. The CDR3 loop is CASSYRDKYEQYF.

The CDR3 here is CAIGGPGELFF. The chain is built from TRBV10-3 and TRBJ2-2; the D call of TRBD1 rests on TCRdb alone, since no DNA is present to check it. CDR1 ENHRY and CDR2 SYGVKD come from the germline V gene. The CDR3 contains 11 residues.

V usage is TRBV6-1 and J usage is TRBJ2-5; no DNA is available, so the TRBD1 call from TCRdb remains unchecked. This CDR3 contains 14 residues. Germline V gives CDR1 MNHNS, CDR2 SASEGT. The CDR3 reads CASSEDSLQETQYF.

V usage is TRBV11-2 and J usage is TRBJ2-2; without DNA, the TCRdb call of TRBD1 cannot be checked. Germline V gene data show CDR1 as SGHAT and CDR2 as FQNNGV. The CDR3 is 15 residues long. The CDR3 sequence is CASSSGQGGNRELFF.

The V call is TRBV18, the J call TRBJ2-7; TCRdb reports TRBD1, a call that lacks DNA to check it against. The CDR3 spans 17 residues. Germline CDR1 is KGHSH and CDR2 is LQKENI. The CDR3 loop is CASSPMFMGQGGYEQYF. Filled out from reference TRBV18 and TRBJ2-7, the complete variable domain reads NAGVMQNPRHLVRRRGQEARLRCSPMKGHSHVYWYRQLPEEGLKFMVYLQKENIIDESGMPKERFSAEFPKEGPSILRIQQVVRGDSAAYFCASSPMFMGQGGYEQYFGPGTRLTVT.

V usage is TRBV5-1 and J usage is TRBJ2-4; the D gene TCRdb calls, TRBD1, cannot be checked with no DNA. This CDR3 has 14 residues. CDR1 SGHRS and CDR2 YFSETQ come from the germline V gene. The CDR3 region is CASSHAGTKNIQYF.

The gene calls are TRBV20-1 and TRBJ2-7; TCRdb outputs TRBD2, but without DNA this stays unchecked. This CDR3 is built from 15 residues. The V gene's germline CDR1 is DFQATT and CDR2 SNEGSKA (reference sequence). The CDR3 is CSADRQSPGGYEQYF.

The chain employs TRBV5-6 and TRBJ1-6. There are 17 residues in the CDR3. Germline assignment: CDR1 SGHDT and CDR2 YYEEEE. CDR3 loop: CASSWGSAGNYNSPLHF.

The V and J genes are TRBV27 and TRBJ1-1. Germline CDR1 MNHEY, CDR2 SMNVEV (reference sequence). There are 15 residues in the CDR3. The CDR3 reads CASSLSEGLNTEAFF.

The chain combines TRBV5-6 with TRBJ1-6. Germline values: CDR1 SGHDT, CDR2 YYEEEE. The CDR3 sequence is 18 residues long. This CDR3 is CASSWGGTASSYNSPLHF.

J is TRBJ2-7 and V is TRBV10-2; TCRdb's D call, TRBD2, is unchecked because there is no DNA. The CDR3 totals 15 residues. Germline CDR1 and CDR2: WSHSY and SAAADI. The CDR3 reads CASSDGRGGVYEQYF.

This chain links TRBV6-1 with TRBJ2-1; TCRdb picks TRBD2, but there is no DNA to check that call. Germline lookup yields CDR1 MNHNS and CDR2 SASEGT. The CDR3 has 15 amino acids. The CDR3 here is CASSETPRGRDEQFF.

V usage is TRBV7-7 and J usage is TRBJ2-3; the D call from TCRdb, TRBD2, cannot be confirmed without DNA. This CDR3 comprises 15 residues. Germline assignment: CDR1 SSHAT and CDR2 FNYEAQ (reference sequence). CDR3: CASSFGTRSTDTQYF.

V usage is TRBV5-1 and J usage is TRBJ1-4. The CDR3 sequence is 15 residues long. The V gene's germline CDR1 is SGHRS and CDR2 YFSETQ. Here the CDR3 reads CASSLGGAVREKLFF.

The V gene is TRBV14, the J gene TRBJ2-2; TCRdb's D gene call, TRBD1, goes unchecked for lack of DNA. The CDR3 consists of 14 residues. Germline lookup yields CDR1 SGHDN and CDR2 FVKESK. The CDR3 sequence: CASSFGGLTGELFF.

The V call is TRBV24-1, the J call TRBJ2-1; without DNA, the TCRdb call of TRBD2 cannot be checked. Looked up from germline, CDR1 is KGHDR and CDR2 is SFDVKD. This CDR3 spans 15 amino acids. CDR3 amino acids: CATSDLQEAVNEQFF.

V is TRBV12-3 or TRBV12-4 and J is TRBJ1-6. There are 13 residues in the CDR3. The CDR3 sequence: CASITEPGSPLHF.

This chain uses TRBV15 with TRBJ1-2. CDR3 size: 13 residues. Germline values: CDR1 LNHNV, CDR2 YYDKDF (reference sequence). The CDR3 is CATSRDSLFGYTF.

V and J are TRBV3-1 and TRBJ2-7. CDR3 length equals 15 residues. Germline V CDR1 and CDR2: LGHDT, YNNKEL (reference sequence). This CDR3 is CASSRNTRSSYEQYF.

The chain links TRBV12-5 to TRBJ1-1; TCRdb's D call, TRBD1, is unchecked because there is no DNA. The CDR3 has 20 residues. The germline CDR1 and CDR2 sequences are LGHNT and FRNRAP. The CDR3: CASGPSYQVAGANPNTEAFF. Filled out from reference TRBV12-5 and TRBJ1-1, the complete variable domain reads DARVTQTPRHKVTEMGQEVTMRCQPILGHNTVFWYRQTMMQGLELLAYFRNRAPLDDSGMPKDRFSAEMPDATLATLKIQPSEPRDSAVYFCASGPSYQVAGANPNTEAFFGQGTRLTVV.